The 25 T cell receptor beta chains presented below share a single source sample, sequenced in a study of PD-1 blockade in classical Hodgkin lymphoma. The time point was: cycle 4 day 1 (C4D1), after 5 to 7 weeks of nivolumab. Every single patient, without exception, relapsed after autologous stem cell transplantation, and brentuximab vedotin exposure varied. Here immunoSEQ multiplex PCR was the method, and the copy in TCRdb shows in-frame clones only, minus some. This table has 75,000 to 100,000 clones, 85% to 95% appearing once. This material consisted of peripheral blood mononuclear cells (PBMCs), taken before the fourth cycle of nivolumab. The receptors were gathered from a human donor with classical Hodgkin lymphoma.

The V and J genes are TRBV6-5 and TRBJ1-2; a weak D match, TRBD1 (5 bases). The germline CDR1 and CDR2 sequences are MNHEY and SVGAGI. The V end lost 2 bases, the J end lost 8 bases, and 12 bases lay between the germline ends. The CDR3 is 13 amino acids. The CDR3 sequence: CASSYIRAEGYTF. The CDR3 coding sequence is TGTGCCAGCAGTTACATCAGGGCGGAAGGCTACACCTTC.

The chain carries TRBV28 and TRBJ1-2; D might be TRBD1 (6 bases). The ends were cut back, 5 bases at V and 6 bases at J, with 13 bases in the middle. The CDR3 length is 13 residues. Per germline, CDR1 MDHEN and CDR2 SYDVKM. CDR3 sequence (DNA): TGTGCCAGCAGTCTACAGGGACGGGATGGCTACACCTTC. It specifies CASSLQGRDGYTF.

The J gene is TRBJ1-1, the V gene TRBV9, with a tentative D call TRBD1 (5 bases). Trimming took off 0 bases at V and 1 base at J, with 7 bases between the two ends. CDR1 and CDR2 (germline): SGDLS, YYNGEE. The CDR3 is 14 amino acids. In DNA, the CDR3 is TGTGCCAGCAGCGTAGGGGGACCGAACACTGAAGCTTTCTTT. Its translation is CASSVGGPNTEAFF.

The chain has TRBV6-1 and TRBJ2-7; TRBD1 agrees at 9 bases. This CDR3 has 13 residues. Per the germline V gene, CDR1 is MNHNS and CDR2 is SASEGT. J was trimmed by 5 bases and V by 5 bases; bases with no gene match: 4. CDR3 nucleotides: TGTGCCAGCAGTTTCCGACAGGGGGACGAGCAGTACTTC. It specifies CASSFRQGDEQYF.

The chain is built from TRBV7-6 and TRBJ1-2, with TRBD1 matching 10 bases. The CDR3 extends over 17 amino acids. Germline CDR1 and CDR2: SGHVS and FNYEAQ. With 0 bases clipped from V and 7 bases from J, the junction kept 11 bases outside the gene matches. CDR3 DNA: TGTGCCAGCAGCTTAGCGGAGGGACAGGGGAAGCACGCTGGCTACACCTTC. Translation gives CASSLAEGQGKHAGYTF.

There are a few counts of this clone. The rearrangement uses TRBV6-1 and TRBJ2-2; D is unresolved. Trimming took off 0 bases at V and 7 bases at J, with 15 bases between the two ends. The CDR3 totals 16 residues. Germline CDR1 is MNHNS and CDR2 is SASEGT. DNA of the CDR3: TGTGCCAGCAGTGAAGCGCTTGTCCCTCGGAACGGGGAGCTGTTTTTT. Protein product: CASSEALVPRNGELFF.

This clone has just a few counts. The genes are TRBV6-1 and TRBJ1-1, with a weak D call TRBD1 (5 bases). The CDR3 has 14 residues. Germline lookup yields CDR1 MNHNS and CDR2 SASEGT. Trimming pared 6 bases from V and 3 bases from J, leaving 14 bases between. CDR3 sequence reads: CASRRDRWDTEAFF. The DNA of the CDR3 is TGTGCCAGCAGAAGGGACCGCTGGGACACTGAAGCTTTCTTT.

This chain uses TRBV4-1 with TRBJ2-1, with 9 bases lining up with TRBD2. There are 17 residues in the CDR3. V lost 1 base to trimming and J lost 3 bases; unmatched junction nucleotides: 7. Germline CDR1 MGHRA, CDR2 YSYEKL. The CDR3 DNA follows: TGCGCCAGCAGCCAAGTCAGGAGCGGGGGGCTCTACAATGAGCAGTTCTTC. It translates to CASSQVRSGGLYNEQFF.

This chain joins TRBV10-1 and TRBJ2-7; 10 bases are a match to TRBD1. Germline trimming cut 3 bases from V and 3 bases from J; bases unmatched to any gene: 5. This CDR3 is built from 15 residues. The germline gives CDR1 WNHNN, CDR2 SYGVQD (reference sequence). The CDR3 region has the DNA TGCGCCAGCAGTGAACCGGGACAGGGGATCTACGAGCAGTACTTC. Encoded protein: CASSEPGQGIYEQYF.

The gene calls are TRBV28 and TRBJ1-1, with D unclear. V lost 4 bases, J lost 9 bases, and 12 bases lay in between. The CDR3 sequence is 12 residues long. Germline V gene sequence: CDR1 MDHEN, CDR2 SYDVKM. CDR3 sequence (DNA): TGTGCCAGCAGTTCCCCACGGTCCCAAGCTTTCTTT. Protein sequence: CASSSPRSQAFF.

The V gene is TRBV9, the J gene TRBJ2-7; the match to TRBD1 covers 8 bases. V trimming: 2 bases; J trimming: 5 bases; junction bases outside the gene matches: 6. Germline CDR1 and CDR2: SGDLS and YYNGEE. The CDR3 has 14 residues. CDR3 region: CASSVGQGAHEQYF. The CDR3 DNA is TGTGCCAGCAGCGTTGGACAGGGTGCCCACGAGCAGTACTTC.

The gene calls are TRBV29-1 and TRBJ2-7; D is unclear. Germline V CDR1 and CDR2: SQVTM, ANQGSEA. The CDR3 has 13 residues. V dropped 6 bases and J dropped 5 bases, with 17 bases sitting between them. The CDR3 region has the DNA TGCAGCGTACTCCGGACCCTAGGTAACGAGCAGTACTTC. Protein sequence: CSVLRTLGNEQYF.

This rearrangement joins TRBV7-3 to TRBJ2-2, with 9 bases aligning to TRBD1. The V and J ends lost 5 bases and 6 bases, in that order; junction bases with no gene match: 4. There are 14 residues in the CDR3. Germline CDR1 is SGHTA and CDR2 is FQGTGA. CDR3 sequence (DNA): TGTGCCAGCAGCATCACAGGGGGCCCCGGGGAGCTGTTTTTT. It yields the protein CASSITGGPGELFF.

The chain employs TRBV5-6 and TRBJ1-2, with D unresolved. The CDR3 runs to 8 residues. Looked up from germline, CDR1 is SGHDT and CDR2 is YYEEEE. Between the trimmed V and J ends, which lost 6 bases and 6 bases, there was a span of 0 bases. DNA for the CDR3: TGTGCCAGCAATGGCTACACCTTC. It specifies CASNGYTF.

V is TRBV27 and J is TRBJ2-5; D is undetermined. The germline V gene encodes CDR1 MNHEY and CDR2 SMNVEV (reference sequence). Trimming cost V 7 bases and J 4 bases, with 19 bases left between them. The CDR3 is 15 amino acids. The CDR3 here is CASKLGPAVVETQYF. CDR3 sequence (DNA): TGTGCCAGCAAGCTAGGCCCCGCGGTAGTAGAGACCCAGTACTTC.

The chain combines TRBV14 with TRBJ2-1; a possible D gene is TRBD1 (5 bases). With 8 bases removed from V and 7 bases from J, the gap between germline ends came to 24 bases. The CDR3 runs 16 residues. The germline V gene has CDR1 SGHDN and CDR2 FVKESK. The chain's CDR3 is CASAGMPLTPINEQFF. As DNA, the CDR3 is TGTGCCAGCGCAGGGATGCCGCTCACTCCCATTAATGAGCAGTTCTTC.

J is TRBJ2-1 and V is TRBV7-6, with 8 bases identical to TRBD1. Per the germline V gene, CDR1 is SGHVS and CDR2 is FNYEAQ. This CDR3 is built from 13 residues. Unmatched junction bases numbered 7, after V lost 5 bases and J lost 10 bases. CDR3 region: CASSPQGGGEQFF. CDR3 nucleotide sequence: TGTGCCAGCAGCCCACAGGGGGGCGGGGAGCAGTTCTTC.

This clone has a handful of counts. This sequence joins TRBV28 and TRBJ2-7, with 7 bases aligning to TRBD2. V shed 1 base and J 5 bases; nucleotides not matched to a gene: 8. CDR3 length equals 15 residues. CDR1 and CDR2 from the germline V gene are MDHEN and SYDVKM. The CDR3 region is CASSLYTASGDEQYF. The CDR3, as DNA: TGTGCCAGCAGTTTATACACCGCTAGCGGCGACGAGCAGTACTTC.

The chain is built from TRBV28 and TRBJ2-3; 14 bases fit TRBD2. Trimming at V came to 5 bases and at J to 5 bases, leaving 9 bases not matched to a gene. This CDR3 has 17 residues. The germline CDR1 and CDR2 sequences are MDHEN and SYDVKM. In nucleotides, the CDR3 is TGTGCCAGCAGTCGAACCTCGGGACTAGCGGGAGTAGATACGCAGTATTTT. Residues: CASSRTSGLAGVDTQYF.

The sample holds a few counts of this clone. The chain links TRBV19 to TRBJ1-1, with D unclear. The CDR3 sequence is 12 residues long. Germline values: CDR1 LNHDA, CDR2 SQIVND (reference sequence). Trimming removed 4 bases at V and 1 base at J, with 4 bases between. CDR3 sequence (DNA): TGTGCCAGTAGTACCCCGAACACTGAAGCTTTCTTT. Its translation is CASSTPNTEAFF. Variable domain in full (rest from reference TRBV19 and TRBJ1-1): DGGITQSPKYLFRKEGQNVTLSCEQNLNHDAMYWYRQDPGQGLRLIYYSQIVNDFQKGDIAEGYSVSREKKESFPLTVTSAQKNPTAFYLCASSTPNTEAFFGQGTRLTVV.

This clone was observed once. CDR3 amino acids: CASSLGRTDVLTF. In DNA form, the CDR3 reads TGTGCCAGCAGCTTAGGGCGGACAGACGTCCTGACTTTC. This rearrangement joins TRBV11-2 to TRBJ2-6, with TRBD1 as a possible D gene (6 bases). Germline lookup yields CDR1 SGHAT and CDR2 FQNNGV. The V end lost 1 base, the J end lost 11 bases, and 9 bases lay between the germline ends. This CDR3 is 13 amino acids long.

The CDR3 DNA follows: TGTGCCTGGAAAGTAATGTCGGGGGGCGAGACCCAGTACTTC. Translated, it gives CAWKVMSGGETQYF. The J gene is TRBJ2-5, the V gene TRBV30, with D possibly being TRBD2 (7 bases). Germline V gene data show CDR1 as GTSNPN and CDR2 as SVGIG (reference sequence). V was trimmed by 4 bases and J by 5 bases, leaving 17 bases between them. The CDR3 consists of 14 residues.

V and J are TRBV6-1 and TRBJ2-3, with D perhaps TRBD1 (5 bases). Trimming shortened V by 6 bases and J by 2 bases, and 15 bases separated the two germline ends. CDR1 and CDR2 from the germline V gene are MNHNS and SASEGT. There are 15 residues in the CDR3. The CDR3 protein is CASSPGMGSTDTQYF. CDR3 in DNA: TGTGCCAGCAGCCCAGGGATGGGGTCCACAGATACGCAGTATTTT.

The chain joins TRBV10-3 to TRBJ2-7; D gene ambiguous. There are 14 residues in the CDR3. Germline V lookup: CDR1 ENHRY, CDR2 SYGVKD. Trimming shortened V by 7 bases and J by 0 bases, and 13 bases separated the two germline ends. The CDR3, as DNA: TGTGCCATCACTGGCAGGCATAGCTCCTACGAGCAGTACTTC. Translating it yields CAITGRHSSYEQYF.

The rearrangement joins TRBV5-4 to TRBJ2-3; tentative D call: TRBD2 (6 bases). The CDR3 has 15 amino acids. Per the germline V gene, CDR1 is SGHNT and CDR2 is YYREEE (reference sequence). The V end lost 5 bases, the J end lost 2 bases, and 15 bases lay between the germline ends. The CDR3 loop reads CASRQDYGLTDTQYF. Here the CDR3 DNA reads TGTGCCAGCAGGCAGGACTATGGCCTCACAGATACGCAGTATTTT.